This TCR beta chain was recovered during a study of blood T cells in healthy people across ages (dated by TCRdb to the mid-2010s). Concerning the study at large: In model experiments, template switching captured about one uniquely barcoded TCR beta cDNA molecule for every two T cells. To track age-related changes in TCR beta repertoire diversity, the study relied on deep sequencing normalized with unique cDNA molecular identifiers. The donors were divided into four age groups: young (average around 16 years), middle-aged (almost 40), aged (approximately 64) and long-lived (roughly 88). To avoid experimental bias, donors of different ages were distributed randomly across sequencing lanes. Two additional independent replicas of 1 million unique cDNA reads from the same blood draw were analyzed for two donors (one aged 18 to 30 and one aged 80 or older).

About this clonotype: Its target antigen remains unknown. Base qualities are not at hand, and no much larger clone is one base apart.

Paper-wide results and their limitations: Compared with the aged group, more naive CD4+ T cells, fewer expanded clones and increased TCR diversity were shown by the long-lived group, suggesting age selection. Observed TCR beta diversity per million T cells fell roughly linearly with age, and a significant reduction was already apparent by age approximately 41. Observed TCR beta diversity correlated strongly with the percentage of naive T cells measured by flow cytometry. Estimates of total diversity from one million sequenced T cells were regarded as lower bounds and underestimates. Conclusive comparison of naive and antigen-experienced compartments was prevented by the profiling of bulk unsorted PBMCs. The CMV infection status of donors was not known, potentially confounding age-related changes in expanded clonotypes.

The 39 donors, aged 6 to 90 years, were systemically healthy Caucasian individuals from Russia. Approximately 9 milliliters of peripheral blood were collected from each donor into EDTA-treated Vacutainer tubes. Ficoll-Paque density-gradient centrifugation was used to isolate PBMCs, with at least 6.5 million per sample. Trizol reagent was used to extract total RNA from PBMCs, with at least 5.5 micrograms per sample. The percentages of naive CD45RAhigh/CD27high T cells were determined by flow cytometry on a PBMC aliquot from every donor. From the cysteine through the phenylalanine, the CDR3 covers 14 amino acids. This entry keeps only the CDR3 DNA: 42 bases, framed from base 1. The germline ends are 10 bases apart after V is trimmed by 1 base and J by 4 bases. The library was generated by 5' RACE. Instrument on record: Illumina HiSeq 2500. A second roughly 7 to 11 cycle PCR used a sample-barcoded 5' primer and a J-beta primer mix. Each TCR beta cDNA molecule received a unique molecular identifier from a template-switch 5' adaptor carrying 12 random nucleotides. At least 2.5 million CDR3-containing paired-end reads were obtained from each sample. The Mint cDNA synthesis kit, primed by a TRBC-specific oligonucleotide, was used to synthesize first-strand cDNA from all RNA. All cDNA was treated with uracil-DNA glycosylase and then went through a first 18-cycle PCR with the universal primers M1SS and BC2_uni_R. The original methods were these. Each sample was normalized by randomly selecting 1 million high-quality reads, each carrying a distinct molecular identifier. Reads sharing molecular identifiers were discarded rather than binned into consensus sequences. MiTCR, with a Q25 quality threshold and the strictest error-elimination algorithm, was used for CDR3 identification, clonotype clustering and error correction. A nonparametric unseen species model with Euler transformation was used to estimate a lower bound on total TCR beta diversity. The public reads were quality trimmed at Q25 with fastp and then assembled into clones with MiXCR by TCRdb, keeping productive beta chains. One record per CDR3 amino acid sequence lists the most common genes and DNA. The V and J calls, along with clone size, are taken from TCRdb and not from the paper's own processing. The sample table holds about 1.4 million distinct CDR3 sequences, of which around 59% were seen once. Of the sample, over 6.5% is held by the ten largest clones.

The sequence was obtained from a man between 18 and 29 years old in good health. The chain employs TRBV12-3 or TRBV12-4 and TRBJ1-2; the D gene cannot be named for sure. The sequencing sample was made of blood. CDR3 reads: CASSLEPDVYGYTF. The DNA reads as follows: TGTGCCAGCAGTTTAGAACCTGACGTCTATGGCTACACCTTC.